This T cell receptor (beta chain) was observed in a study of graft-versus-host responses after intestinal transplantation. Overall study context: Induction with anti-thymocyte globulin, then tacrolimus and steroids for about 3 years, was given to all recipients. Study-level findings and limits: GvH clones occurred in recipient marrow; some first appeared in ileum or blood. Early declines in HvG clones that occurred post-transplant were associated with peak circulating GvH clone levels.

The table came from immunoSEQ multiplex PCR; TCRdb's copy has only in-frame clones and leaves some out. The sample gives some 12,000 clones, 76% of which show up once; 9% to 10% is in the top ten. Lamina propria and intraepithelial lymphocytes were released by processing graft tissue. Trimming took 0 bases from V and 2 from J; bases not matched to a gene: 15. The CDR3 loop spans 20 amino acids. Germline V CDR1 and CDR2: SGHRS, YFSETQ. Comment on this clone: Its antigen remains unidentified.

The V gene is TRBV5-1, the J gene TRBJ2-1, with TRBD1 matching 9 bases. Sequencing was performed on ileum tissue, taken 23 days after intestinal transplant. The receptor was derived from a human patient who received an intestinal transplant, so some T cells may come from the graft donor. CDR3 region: CASSLEAQGALGVPYNEQFF. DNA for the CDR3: TGCGCCAGCAGCTTGGAAGCACAGGGGGCGCTAGGCGTTCCCTACAATGAGCAGTTCTTC.